The source of this T cell receptor beta chain is a study of T cell changes during pregnancy in multiple sclerosis (dated by TCRdb to the late 2010s). With respect to the entire study: The study looked at changes in the T cell repertoire across pregnancy in women with multiple sclerosis.

V was cut back by 0 bases and J by 8 bases, leaving a gap of 13 bases between them. Including cysteine and phenylalanine, the CDR3 has 14 amino acids. Here the CDR3 DNA is all that survives: 42 bases in frame from base 1. CDR1 LGHNA and CDR2 YNFKEQ are derived from the germline V gene. This clone showed up just once. Its antigen has not been determined. Per-base quality was not reported, and no clone a single base away is much larger than it. Receptor amplification or capture employed the immunoSEQ multiplex PCR assay. Imported from immuneACCESS, the table was reduced by TCRdb to in-frame sequences with V and J called. These copies leave out some clones; in studies compared against another copy, an unresolved V gene accounts for under half, and the cause of the remainder is not known. A total of over 50,000 clones appear in this sample, 80% to 90% of them only once. Approximately 5% of the sample belongs to the ten largest clones.

The chain was built from TRBV4-2 and TRBJ1-2; there is no confident call for the D gene. Specimen: peripheral blood from another person, used as feeder cells. The TCR originated in a human donor whose cells served as feeder cells for cultures in a pregnancy study. The nucleotides are TGTGCCAGCAGCCAAGACCTGGAGGACTTGGGCTACACCTTC. Its translation is CASSQDLEDLGYTF.